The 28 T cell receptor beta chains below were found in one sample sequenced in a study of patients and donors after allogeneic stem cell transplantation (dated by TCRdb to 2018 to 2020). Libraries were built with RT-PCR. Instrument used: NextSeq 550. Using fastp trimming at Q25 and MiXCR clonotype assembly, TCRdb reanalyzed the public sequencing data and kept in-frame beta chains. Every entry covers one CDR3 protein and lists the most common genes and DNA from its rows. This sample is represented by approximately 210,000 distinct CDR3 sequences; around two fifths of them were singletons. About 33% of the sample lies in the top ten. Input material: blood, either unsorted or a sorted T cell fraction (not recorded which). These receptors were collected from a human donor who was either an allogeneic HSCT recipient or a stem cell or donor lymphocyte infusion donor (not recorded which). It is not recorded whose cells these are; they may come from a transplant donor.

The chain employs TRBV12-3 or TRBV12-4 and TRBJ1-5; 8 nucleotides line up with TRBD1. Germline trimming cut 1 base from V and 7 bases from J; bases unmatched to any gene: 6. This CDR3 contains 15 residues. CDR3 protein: CASSLGQGLSQPQHF. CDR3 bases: TGTGCCAGCAGTTTAGGACAGGGGCTTAGCCAGCCCCAGCATTTT.

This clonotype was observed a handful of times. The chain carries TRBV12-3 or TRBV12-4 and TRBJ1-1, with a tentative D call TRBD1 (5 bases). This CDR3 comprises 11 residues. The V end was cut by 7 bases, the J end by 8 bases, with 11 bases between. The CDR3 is CASTIWGEAFF. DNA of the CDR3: TGTGCCAGCACAATCTGGGGGGAAGCTTTCTTT.

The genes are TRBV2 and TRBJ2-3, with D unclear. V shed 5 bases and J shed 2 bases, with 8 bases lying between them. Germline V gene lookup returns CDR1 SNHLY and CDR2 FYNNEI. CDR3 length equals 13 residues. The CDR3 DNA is TGTGCCAGCAGTAAACTTCTCACAGATACGCAGTATTTT. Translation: CASSKLLTDTQYF.

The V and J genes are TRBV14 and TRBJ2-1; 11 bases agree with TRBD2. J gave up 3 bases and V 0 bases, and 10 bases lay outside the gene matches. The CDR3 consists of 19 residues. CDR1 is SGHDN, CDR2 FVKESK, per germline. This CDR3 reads CASSQDPGTSGTNYNEQFF. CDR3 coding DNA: TGTGCCAGCAGCCAAGATCCCGGGACTAGCGGCACTAACTACAATGAGCAGTTCTTC.

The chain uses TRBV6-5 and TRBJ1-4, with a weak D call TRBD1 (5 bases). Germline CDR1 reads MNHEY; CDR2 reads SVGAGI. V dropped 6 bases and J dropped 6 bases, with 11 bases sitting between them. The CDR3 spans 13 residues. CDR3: CASSPRGDEKLFF. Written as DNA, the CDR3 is TGTGCCAGCAGCCCGCGAGGGGATGAAAAACTGTTTTTT.

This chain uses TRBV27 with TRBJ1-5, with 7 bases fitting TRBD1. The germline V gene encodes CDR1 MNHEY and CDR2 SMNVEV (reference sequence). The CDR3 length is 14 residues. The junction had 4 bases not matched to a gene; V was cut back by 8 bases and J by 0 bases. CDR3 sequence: CASADRDSNQPQHF. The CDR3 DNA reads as TGTGCCAGCGCTGACAGGGATAGCAATCAGCCCCAGCATTTT.

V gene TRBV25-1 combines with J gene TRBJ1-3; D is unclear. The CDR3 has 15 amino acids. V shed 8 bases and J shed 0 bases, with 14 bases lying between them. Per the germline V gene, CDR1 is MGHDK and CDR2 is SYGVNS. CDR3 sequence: CASPFTSLSGNTIYF. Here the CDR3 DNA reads TGTGCCAGCCCCTTTACATCTCTCTCTGGAAACACCATATATTTT. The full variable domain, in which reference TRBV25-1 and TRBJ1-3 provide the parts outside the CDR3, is EADIYQTPRYLVIGTGKKITLECSQTMGHDKMYWYQQDPGMELHLIHYSYGVNSTEKGDLSSESTVSRIRTEHFPLTLESARPSHTSQYLCASPFTSLSGNTIYFGEGSWLTVV.

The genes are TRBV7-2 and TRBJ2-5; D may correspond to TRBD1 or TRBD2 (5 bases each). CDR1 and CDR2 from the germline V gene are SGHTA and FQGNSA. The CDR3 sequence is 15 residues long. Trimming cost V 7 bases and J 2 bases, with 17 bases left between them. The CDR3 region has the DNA TGTGCCAGCACCAACGGGGCGGGCCTTCAAGAGACCCAGTACTTC. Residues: CASTNGAGLQETQYF. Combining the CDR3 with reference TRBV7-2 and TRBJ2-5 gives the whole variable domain GAGVSQSPSNKVTEKGKDVELRCDPISGHTALYWYRQSLGQGLEFLIYFQGNSAPDKSGLPSDRFSAERTGGSVSTLTIQRTQQEDSAVYLCASTNGAGLQETQYFGPGTRLLVL.

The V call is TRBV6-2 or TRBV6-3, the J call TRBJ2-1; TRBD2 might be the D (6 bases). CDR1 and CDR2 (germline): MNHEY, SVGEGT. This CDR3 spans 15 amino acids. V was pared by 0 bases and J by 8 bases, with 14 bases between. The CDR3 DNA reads TGTGCCAGCAGTTACTCCCGGGAGAGTAGCCATGAGCAGTTCTTC. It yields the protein CASSYSRESSHEQFF.

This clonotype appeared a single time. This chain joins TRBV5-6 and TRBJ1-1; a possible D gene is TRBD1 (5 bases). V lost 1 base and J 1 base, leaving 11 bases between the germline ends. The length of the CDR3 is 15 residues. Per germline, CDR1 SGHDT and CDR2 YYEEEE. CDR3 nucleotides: TGTGCCAGCAGCTTGCTCTGGGACCCGAACACTGAAGCTTTCTTT. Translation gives CASSLLWDPNTEAFF.

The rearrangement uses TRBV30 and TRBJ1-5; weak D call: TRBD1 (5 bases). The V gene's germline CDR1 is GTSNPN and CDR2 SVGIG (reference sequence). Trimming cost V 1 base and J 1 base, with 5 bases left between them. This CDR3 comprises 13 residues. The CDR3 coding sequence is TGTGCCTGGAGTGGGGGGAGCAATCAGCCCCAGCATTTT. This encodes CAWSGGSNQPQHF.

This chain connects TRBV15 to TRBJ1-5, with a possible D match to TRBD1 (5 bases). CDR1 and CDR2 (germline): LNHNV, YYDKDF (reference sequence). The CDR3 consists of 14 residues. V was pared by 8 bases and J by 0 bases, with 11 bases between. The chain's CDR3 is CATRGGDSNQPQHF. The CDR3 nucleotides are TGTGCCACCCGGGGCGGGGATAGCAATCAGCCCCAGCATTTT.

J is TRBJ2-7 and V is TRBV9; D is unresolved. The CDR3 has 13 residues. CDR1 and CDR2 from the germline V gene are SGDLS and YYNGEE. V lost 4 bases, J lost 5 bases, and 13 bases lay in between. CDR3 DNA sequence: TGTGCCAGCAGCCCTAGAGTATCCCACGAGCAGTACTTC. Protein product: CASSPRVSHEQYF.

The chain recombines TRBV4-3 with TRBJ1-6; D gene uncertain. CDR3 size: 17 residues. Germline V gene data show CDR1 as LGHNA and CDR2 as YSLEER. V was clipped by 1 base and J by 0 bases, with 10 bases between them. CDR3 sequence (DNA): TGCGCCAGCAGCCAAGGCGGGAGGAGCTCCTATAATTCACCCCTCCACTTT. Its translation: CASSQGGRSSYNSPLHF.

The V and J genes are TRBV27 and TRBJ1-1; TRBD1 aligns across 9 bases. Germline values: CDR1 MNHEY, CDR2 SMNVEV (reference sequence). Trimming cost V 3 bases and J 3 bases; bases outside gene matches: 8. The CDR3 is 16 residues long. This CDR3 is CASSFVGTGMYTEAFF. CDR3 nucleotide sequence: TGTGCCAGCAGTTTTGTCGGGACAGGGATGTACACTGAAGCTTTCTTT.

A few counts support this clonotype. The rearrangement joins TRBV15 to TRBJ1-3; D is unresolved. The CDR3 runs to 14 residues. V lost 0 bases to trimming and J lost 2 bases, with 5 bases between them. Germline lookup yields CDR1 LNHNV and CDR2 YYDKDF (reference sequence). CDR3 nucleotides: TGTGCCACCAGCAGAGATGCAGCTGGAAACACCATATATTTT. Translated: CATSRDAAGNTIYF.

The CDR3 region has the DNA TGTGCCAGCAGTTACTCGACGGCAGGTGAGCAGTTCTTC. This gives the protein CASSYSTAGEQFF. The chain combines TRBV6-6 with TRBJ2-1, with no clear D. The CDR3 sequence is 13 residues long. CDR1 and CDR2 from the germline V gene are MNHNY and SVGAGI (reference sequence). V lost 0 bases, J lost 9 bases, and 9 bases lay in between.

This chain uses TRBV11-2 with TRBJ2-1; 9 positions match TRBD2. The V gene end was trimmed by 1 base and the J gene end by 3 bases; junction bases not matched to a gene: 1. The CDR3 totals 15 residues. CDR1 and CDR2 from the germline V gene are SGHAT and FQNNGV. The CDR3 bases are TGTGCCAGCAGCTTAGTAGCGGGAGTCTACAATGAGCAGTTCTTC. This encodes CASSLVAGVYNEQFF.

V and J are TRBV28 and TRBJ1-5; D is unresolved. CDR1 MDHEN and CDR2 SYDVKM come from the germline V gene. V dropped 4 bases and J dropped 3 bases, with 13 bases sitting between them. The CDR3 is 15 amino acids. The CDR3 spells CASSSGSHSNQPQHF. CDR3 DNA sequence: TGTGCCAGCAGTTCCGGGTCGCATTCCAATCAGCCCCAGCATTTT.

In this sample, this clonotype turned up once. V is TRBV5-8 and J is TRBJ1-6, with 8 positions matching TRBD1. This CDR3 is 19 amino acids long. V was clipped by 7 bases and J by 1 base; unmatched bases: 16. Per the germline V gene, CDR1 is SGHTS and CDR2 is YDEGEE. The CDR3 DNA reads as TGTGCCAGCCCGGGACCTGGACAGGGCGTTGGATCCTATAATTCACCCCTCCACTTT. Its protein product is CASPGPGQGVGSYNSPLHF. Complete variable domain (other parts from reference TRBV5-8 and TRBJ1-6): EAGVTQSPTHLIKTRGQQATLRCSPISGHTSVYWYQQALGLGLQFLLWYDEGEERNRGNFPPRFSGRQFPNYSSELNVNALELEDSALYLCASPGPGQGVGSYNSPLHFGNGTRLTVT.

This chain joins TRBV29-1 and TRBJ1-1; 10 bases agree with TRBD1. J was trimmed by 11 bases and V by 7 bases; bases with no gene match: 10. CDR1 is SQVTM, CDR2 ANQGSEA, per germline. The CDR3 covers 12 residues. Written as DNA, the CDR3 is TGCAGCGCCCTAGGACAGGGGGAAGGGGCTTTCTTT. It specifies CSALGQGEGAFF.

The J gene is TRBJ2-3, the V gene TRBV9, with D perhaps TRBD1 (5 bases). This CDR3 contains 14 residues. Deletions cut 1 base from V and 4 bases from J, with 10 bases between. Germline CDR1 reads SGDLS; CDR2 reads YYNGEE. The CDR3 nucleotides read TGTGCCAGCAGCGTACAGACAGAGTCAGATACGCAGTATTTT. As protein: CASSVQTESDTQYF.

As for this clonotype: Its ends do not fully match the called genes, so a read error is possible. This CDR3 reads CAGRRTGAMYGYTF. The CDR3 DNA follows: TGTGCCGGCAGAAGGACAGGGGCAATGTATGGCTACACCTTC. The gene calls are TRBV7-9 and TRBJ1-2; 9 bases fit TRBD1. The CDR3 length is 14 residues. Germline CDR1 SEHNR, CDR2 FQNEAQ (reference sequence).

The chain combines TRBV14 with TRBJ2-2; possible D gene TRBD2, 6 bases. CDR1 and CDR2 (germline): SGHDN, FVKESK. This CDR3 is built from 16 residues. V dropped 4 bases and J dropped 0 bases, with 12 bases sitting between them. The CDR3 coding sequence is TGTGCCAGCAGCCTCAGGGACTGGGCGAACACCGGGGAGCTGTTTTTT. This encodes CASSLRDWANTGELFF.

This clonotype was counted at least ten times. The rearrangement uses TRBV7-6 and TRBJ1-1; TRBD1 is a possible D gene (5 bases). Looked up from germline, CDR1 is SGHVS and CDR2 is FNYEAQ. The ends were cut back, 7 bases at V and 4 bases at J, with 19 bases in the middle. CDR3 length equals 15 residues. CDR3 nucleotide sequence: TGTGCCAGCATCCCCCTACAGGAGGGGAGCACTGAAGCTTTCTTT. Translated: CASIPLQEGSTEAFF.

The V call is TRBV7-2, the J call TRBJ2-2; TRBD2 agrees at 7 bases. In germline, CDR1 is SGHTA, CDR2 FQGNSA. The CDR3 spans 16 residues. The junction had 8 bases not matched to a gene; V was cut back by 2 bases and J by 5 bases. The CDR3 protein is CASSLTGGRVTGELFF. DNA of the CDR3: TGTGCCAGCAGCTTAACCGGCGGGAGAGTTACCGGGGAGCTGTTTTTT. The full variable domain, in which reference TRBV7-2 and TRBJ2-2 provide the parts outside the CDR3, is GAGVSQSPSNKVTEKGKDVELRCDPISGHTALYWYRQSLGQGLEFLIYFQGNSAPDKSGLPSDRFSAERTGGSVSTLTIQRTQQEDSAVYLCASSLTGGRVTGELFFGEGSRLTVL.

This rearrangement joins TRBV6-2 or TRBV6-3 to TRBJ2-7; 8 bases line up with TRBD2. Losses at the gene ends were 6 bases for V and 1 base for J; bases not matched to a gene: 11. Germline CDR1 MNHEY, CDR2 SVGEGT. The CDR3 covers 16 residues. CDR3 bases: TGTGCCAGCAGCAACCGGGAGGGCGAGCCTTCCTACGAGCAGTACTTC. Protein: CASSNREGEPSYEQYF.

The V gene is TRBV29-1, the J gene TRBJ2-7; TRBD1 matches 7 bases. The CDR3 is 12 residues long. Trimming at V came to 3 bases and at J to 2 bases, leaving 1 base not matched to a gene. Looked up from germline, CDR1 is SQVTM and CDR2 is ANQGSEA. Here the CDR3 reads CSVDGTAYEQYF. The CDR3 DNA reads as TGCAGCGTTGACGGGACAGCCTACGAGCAGTACTTC.